This passage covers 9 T cell receptor beta chains from one sample sequenced in a study of blood T cell repertoires in COVID-19. Sequencing was performed with immunoSEQ multiplex PCR; in TCRdb, only in-frame clones are kept and a portion is missing. Of approximately 350,000 clones in the sample, 83% were seen once. Source material: PBMCs or T cells enriched from blood (not recorded which). These receptor sequences come from a woman aged 45-65 years who had recovered from COVID-19.

CDR3 loop: CASRKRSGGDNEQFF. The CDR3 region has the DNA TGTGCCAGCAGAAAACGTAGCGGGGGTGACAATGAGCAGTTCTTC. The chain is built from TRBV7-2 and TRBJ2-1; 9 nucleotides match TRBD2. The V segment lost 6 bases and the J segment 5 bases; nucleotides outside the gene matches: 8. Looked up from germline, CDR1 is SGHTA and CDR2 is FQGNSA. The CDR3 totals 15 residues.

V gene TRBV19 combines with J gene TRBJ1-2, with 7 bases that match TRBD1. This CDR3 contains 13 residues. V dropped 3 bases and J dropped 8; count of bases not matched to a gene: 6. Per germline, CDR1 LNHDA and CDR2 SQIVND (reference sequence). CDR3 nucleotide sequence: TGTGCCAGTAGTATCGGGGACAGAGGCGGCTACACCTTC. It codes for CASSIGDRGGYTF.

The chain couples TRBV20-1 to TRBJ2-1; D is perhaps TRBD2 (6 bases). The CDR3 loop spans 11 amino acids. CDR1 is DFQATT, CDR2 SNEGSKA, per germline (reference sequence). Deletions cut 4 bases from V and 8 bases from J, with 9 bases between. The CDR3 nucleotides read TGCAGTGCTACCCCGGGAGATGAGCAGTTCTTC. Translated, it gives CSATPGDEQFF.

The rearrangement joins TRBV6-2 or TRBV6-3 to TRBJ1-1; weak D call: TRBD1 (6 bases). From germline, CDR1 is MNHEY and CDR2 SVGEGT. V dropped 6 bases and J dropped 4 bases, with 15 bases sitting between them. The CDR3 contains 14 residues. The CDR3 reads CASSSQRGITEAFF. The CDR3 nucleotides read TGTGCCAGCAGCTCACAAAGGGGGATCACTGAAGCTTTCTTT.

The rearrangement joins TRBV30 to TRBJ2-1; D perhaps matches TRBD1 (5 bases). The CDR3 runs 13 residues. Trimming removed 4 bases from V and 7 bases from J, with 14 bases in between. Germline-derived CDR1 and CDR2 are GTSNPN and SVGIG (reference sequence). The CDR3 loop reads CAWNLGQGNEQFF. The CDR3 bases are TGTGCCTGGAACTTAGGGCAGGGAAATGAGCAGTTCTTC.

There are a few counts of this clone. The chain couples TRBV11-3 to TRBJ2-1; TRBD2 aligns across 7 bases. V lost 5 bases to trimming and J lost 4 bases; unmatched junction nucleotides: 5. Germline V CDR1 and CDR2: SGHNT, YENEEA. The length of the CDR3 is 14 residues. CDR3 nucleotide sequence: TGTGCCAGCAGCCGCACTAGCGCTTACAATGAGCAGTTCTTC. Translating gives CASSRTSAYNEQFF.

The rearrangement joins TRBV15 to TRBJ1-3; TRBD1 matches at 8 bases. Germline V lookup: CDR1 LNHNV, CDR2 YYDKDF (reference sequence). With 2 bases clipped from V and 3 bases from J, the junction kept 6 bases outside the gene matches. This CDR3 spans 16 amino acids. The CDR3 here is CATSRLDRGDGNTIYF. In DNA form, the CDR3 reads TGTGCCACCAGCAGACTTGACAGGGGAGATGGAAACACCATATATTTT.

The rearrangement uses TRBV10-3 and TRBJ2-7; 12 bases agree with TRBD2. The CDR3 loop spans 17 amino acids. V lost 6 bases, J lost 2 bases, and 11 bases stayed unmatched. Germline V gene sequence: CDR1 ENHRY, CDR2 SYGVKD. The chain's CDR3 is CAISPGVGLAGTYEQYF. The CDR3 region has the DNA TGTGCCATCAGCCCAGGGGTTGGACTAGCGGGGACCTACGAGCAGTACTTC.

The chain joins TRBV3-1 (or the pseudogene TRBV3-2) to TRBJ1-4; D is ambiguous. The germline V gene has CDR1 LGHDT and CDR2 YNNKEL (reference sequence). Trimming left V 6 bases short and J 0 bases short, with 8 bases between. The CDR3 is 14 amino acids. DNA for the CDR3: TGTGCCAGCAGTTGGCTTTCAACTAATGAAAAACTGTTTTTT. This codes for CASSWLSTNEKLFF.